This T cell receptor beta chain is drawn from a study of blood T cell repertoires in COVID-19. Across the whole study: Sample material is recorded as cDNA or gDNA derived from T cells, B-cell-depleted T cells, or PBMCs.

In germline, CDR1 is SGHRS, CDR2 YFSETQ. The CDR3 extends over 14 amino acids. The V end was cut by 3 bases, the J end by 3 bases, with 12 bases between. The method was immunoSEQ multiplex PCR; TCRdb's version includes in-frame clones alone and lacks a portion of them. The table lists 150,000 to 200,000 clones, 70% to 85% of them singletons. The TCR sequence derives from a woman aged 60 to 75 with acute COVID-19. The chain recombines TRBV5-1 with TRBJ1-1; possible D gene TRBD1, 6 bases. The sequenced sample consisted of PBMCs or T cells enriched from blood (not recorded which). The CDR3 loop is CASSSLGGDTEAFF. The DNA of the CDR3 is TGCGCCAGCAGCTCTTTAGGGGGGGACACTGAAGCTTTCTTT.